This T cell receptor beta chain was identified in a study of shared clonotypes between healthy human individuals. Study-wide background: The people who gave samples were two women and a few men aged 18 to 49.

Whole-study results and caveats: Sampling was confined to blood; repertoires within tissues likely differ. Some clonotypes were shared by all four sorted-subset donors, while others were not shared. The non-shared ones had lower generation probabilities than the shared ones. Genetic and exposure-history diversity was limited by the small donor number.

Points on this clone: Its specificity is not known.

The assay was immunoSEQ multiplex PCR, and TCRdb's table has in-frame clones only and misses some. The sample comprises just over 2,000,000 clones, roughly 94% of which are singletons, and more than 0.1% rests with the top ten. With V trimmed by 2 bases and J by 5 bases, 2 bases remained unmatched. This CDR3 region has 16 residues. Germline V gives CDR1 MNHNS, CDR2 SASEGT. This chain uses TRBV6-1 with TRBJ2-1; 14 positions agree with TRBD2. The TCR sequence derives from a man between 18 and 29 years old in good health. The sample comprised naive CD4+ T cells sorted from blood. Documented subset: CD45RA+ positively selected. The CDR3 reads CASSERLAGGDNEQFF. The CDR3 DNA sequence: TGTGCCAGCAGTGAAAGACTAGCGGGAGGGGACAATGAGCAGTTCTTC.